This T cell receptor (beta chain) comes out of a study of OX40 agonist ivuxolimab in advanced cancers. Regarding the study as a whole: Expanded clones were, on average, more numerous among CD8+ T cells than CD4+. Both blood CD4+ and CD8+ T cells showed clonal growth by week 6 at 0.1 to 3.0 mg/kg.

A word on this clone: Its antigen is not known.

Autoimmune disease history or systemic immunosuppression meant exclusion. This table comes from immunoSEQ multiplex PCR, and its TCRdb copy is limited to in-frame clones, with some not included. Of around 67,000 clones in the sample, 75% to 85% were seen once. The CDR3 covers 15 residues. Germline assignment: CDR1 LNHDA and CDR2 SQIVND (reference sequence). Trimming left V 6 bases short and J 0 bases short, with 14 bases between. V and J are TRBV19 and TRBJ1-1; D remains ambiguous. The clonotype was recovered from an adult with an advanced solid tumor such as melanoma, head and neck, liver or kidney cancer. The source was CD4+ or CD8+ T cells sorted from blood, collected in a trial of the OX40 agonist ivuxolimab. CDR3 bases: TGTGCCAGTAGAAAATCAGAGGTCATGAACACTGAAGCTTTCTTT. This sequence encodes CASRKSEVMNTEAFF.